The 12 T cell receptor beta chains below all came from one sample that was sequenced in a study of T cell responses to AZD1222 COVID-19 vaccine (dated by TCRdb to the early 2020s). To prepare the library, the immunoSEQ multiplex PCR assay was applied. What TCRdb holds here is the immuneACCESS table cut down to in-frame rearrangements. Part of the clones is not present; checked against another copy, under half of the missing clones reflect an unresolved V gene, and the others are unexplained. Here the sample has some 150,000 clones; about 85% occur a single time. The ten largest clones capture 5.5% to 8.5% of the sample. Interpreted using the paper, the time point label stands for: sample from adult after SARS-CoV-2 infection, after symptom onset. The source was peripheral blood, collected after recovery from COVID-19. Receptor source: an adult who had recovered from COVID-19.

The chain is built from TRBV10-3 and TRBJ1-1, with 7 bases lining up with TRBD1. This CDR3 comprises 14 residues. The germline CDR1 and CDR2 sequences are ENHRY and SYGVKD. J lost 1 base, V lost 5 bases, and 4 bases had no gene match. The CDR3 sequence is CAISPGQTNTEAFF. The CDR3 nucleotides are TGTGCCATCAGTCCGGGACAGACGAACACTGAAGCTTTCTTT.

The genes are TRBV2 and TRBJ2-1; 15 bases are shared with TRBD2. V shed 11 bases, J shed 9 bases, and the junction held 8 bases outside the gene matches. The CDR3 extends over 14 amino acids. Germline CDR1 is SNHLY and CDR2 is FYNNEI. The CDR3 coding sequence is TGTGCCGGTGGACTAGCGGGGGGGAGAACTGAGCAGTTCTTC. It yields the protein CAGGLAGGRTEQFF.

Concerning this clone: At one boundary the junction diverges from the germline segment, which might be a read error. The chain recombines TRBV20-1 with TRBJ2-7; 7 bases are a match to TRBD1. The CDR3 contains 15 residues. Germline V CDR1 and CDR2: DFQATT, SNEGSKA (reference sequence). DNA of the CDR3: TGCAGTGCTAGTGTGGGGACAGTTGAGTCCTTCGAGCAGTACTTC. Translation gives CSASVGTVESFEQYF.

The CDR3 loop reads CASSLRGGVSYNEQFF. In nucleotides, the CDR3 is TGTGCCAGCAGCTTAAGGGGCGGGGTATCCTACAATGAGCAGTTCTTC. V usage is TRBV7-3 and J usage is TRBJ2-1, with a weak D call TRBD2 (6 bases). Germline V CDR1 and CDR2: SGHTA, FQGTGA. CDR3 length: 16 residues. With 1 base removed from V and 1 base from J, the gap between germline ends came to 11 bases.

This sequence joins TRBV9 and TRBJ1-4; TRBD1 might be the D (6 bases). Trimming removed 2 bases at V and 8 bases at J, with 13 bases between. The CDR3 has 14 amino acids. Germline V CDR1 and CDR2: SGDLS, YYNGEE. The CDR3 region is CASSVYGTSEKLFF. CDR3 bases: TGTGCCAGCAGCGTTTACGGGACATCGGAAAAACTGTTTTTT. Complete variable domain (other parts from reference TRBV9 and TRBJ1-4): DSGVTQTPKHLITATGQRVTLRCSPRSGDLSVYWYQQSLDQGLQFLIQYYNGEERAKGNILERFSAQQFPDLHSELNLSSLELGDSALYFCASSVYGTSEKLFFGSGTQLSVL.

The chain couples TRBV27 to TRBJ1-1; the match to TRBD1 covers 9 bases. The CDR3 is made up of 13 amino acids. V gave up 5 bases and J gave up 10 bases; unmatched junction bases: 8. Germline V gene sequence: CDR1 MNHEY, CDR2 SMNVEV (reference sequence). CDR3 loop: CASSEYRGLGAFF. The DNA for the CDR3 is TGTGCCAGCAGTGAATACAGGGGGCTCGGAGCTTTCTTT.

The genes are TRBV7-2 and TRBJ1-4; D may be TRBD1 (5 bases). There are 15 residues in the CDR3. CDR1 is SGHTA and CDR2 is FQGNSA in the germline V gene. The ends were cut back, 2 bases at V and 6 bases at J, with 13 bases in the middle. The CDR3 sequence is CASSLYQGYDEKLFF. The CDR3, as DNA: TGTGCCAGCAGCTTATATCAGGGCTACGATGAAAAACTGTTTTTT.

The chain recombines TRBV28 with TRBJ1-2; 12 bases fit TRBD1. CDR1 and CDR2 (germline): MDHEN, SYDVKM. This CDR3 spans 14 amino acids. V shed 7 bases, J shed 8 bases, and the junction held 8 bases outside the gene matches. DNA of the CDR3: TGTGCCAGCACGGGACAGGGGGCTTTCAAGGGCTACACCTTC. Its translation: CASTGQGAFKGYTF.

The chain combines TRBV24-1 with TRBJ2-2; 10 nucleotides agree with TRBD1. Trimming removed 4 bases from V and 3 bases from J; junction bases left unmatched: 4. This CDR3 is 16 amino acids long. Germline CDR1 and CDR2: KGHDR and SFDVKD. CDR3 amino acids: CATSESGTGDTGELFF. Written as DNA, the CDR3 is TGTGCCACCAGTGAATCCGGGACAGGGGACACCGGGGAGCTGTTTTTT.

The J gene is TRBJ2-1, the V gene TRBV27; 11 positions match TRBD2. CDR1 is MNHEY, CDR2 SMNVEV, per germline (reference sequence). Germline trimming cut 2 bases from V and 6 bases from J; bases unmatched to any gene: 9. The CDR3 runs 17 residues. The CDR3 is CASSLDSVAGGVNEQFF. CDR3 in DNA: TGTGCCAGCAGTTTAGATTCTGTAGCGGGGGGGGTCAATGAGCAGTTCTTC.

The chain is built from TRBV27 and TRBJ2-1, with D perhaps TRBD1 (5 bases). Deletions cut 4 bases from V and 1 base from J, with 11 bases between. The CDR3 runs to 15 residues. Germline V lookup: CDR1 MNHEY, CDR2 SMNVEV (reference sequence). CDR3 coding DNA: TGTGCCAGCAGTTCCAGGGTTCGGTCCTACAATGAGCAGTTCTTC. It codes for CASSSRVRSYNEQFF.

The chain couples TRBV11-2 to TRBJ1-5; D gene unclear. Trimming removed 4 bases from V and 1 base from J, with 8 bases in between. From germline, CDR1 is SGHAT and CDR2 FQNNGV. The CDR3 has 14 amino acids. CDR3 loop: CASSSLGSNQPQHF. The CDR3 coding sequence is TGTGCCAGCAGCTCCCTGGGGAGCAATCAGCCCCAGCATTTT.